Listed below are T cell receptor beta chains from one sample, sequenced in a study of blood T cell repertoires in COVID-19. Clones were sequenced by immunoSEQ multiplex PCR, and TCRdb holds only the in-frame ones, with some missing. Of about 190,000 clones listed, 75% to 85% were seen once; the top ten hold 6.9%. Sequenced material: peripheral blood. These receptor sequences come from a man aged 55 to 69 with acute or convalescent COVID-19. Both conserved end residues are part of each CDR3. A D gene is named only where the DNA matches it firmly. Not every row has a clone size; where given, it reads once, few, many or a size class.

v_gene: TRBV7-2
abundance: .
j_gene: TRBJ2-4
d_gene: TRBD1
CDR3aa: CASSLPAGTGGNIQYF
CDR3nt: TGTGCCAGCAGCTTACCGGCCGGGACAGGGGGGAACATTCAGTACTTC

v_gene: TRBV6-5
abundance: .
j_gene: TRBJ1-4
d_gene: TRBD1
CDR3aa: CASSYSTGSEKLFF
CDR3nt: TGTGCCAGCAGTTACTCGACAGGGAGTGAAAAACTGTTTTTT

v_gene: TRBV5-6
abundance: .
j_gene: TRBJ2-7
d_gene: .
CDR3aa: CASSPTGSSYEQYF
CDR3nt: TGTGCCAGCAGCCCTACAGGTTCCTCCTACGAGCAGTACTTC

v_gene: TRBV29-1
abundance: .
j_gene: TRBJ2-3
d_gene: TRBD2
CDR3aa: CSVVEAGGADTQYF
CDR3nt: TGCAGCGTTGTAGAAGCGGGAGGCGCAGATACGCAGTATTTT

v_gene: TRBV7-6
abundance: once
j_gene: TRBJ2-3
d_gene: .
CDR3aa: CASSLGGADTQYF
CDR3nt: TGTGCCAGCAGCTTAGGGGGAGCAGATACGCAGTATTTT

v_gene: TRBV9
abundance: .
j_gene: TRBJ2-3
d_gene: TRBD2
CDR3aa: CASSVSSGRTDTQYF
CDR3nt: TGTGCCAGCAGCGTTAGTAGCGGGAGGACAGATACGCAGTATTTT

v_gene: TRBV5-1
abundance: .
j_gene: TRBJ1-4
d_gene: .
CDR3aa: CASSLGTGGDEKLFF
CDR3nt: TGCGCCAGCAGCTTAGGGACGGGGGGTGACGAAAAACTGTTTTTT

v_gene: TRBV27
abundance: .
j_gene: TRBJ2-1
d_gene: TRBD2
CDR3aa: CASSLAGGGYNEQFF
CDR3nt: TGTGCCAGCAGTTTAGCGGGAGGGGGGTACAATGAGCAGTTCTTC

v_gene: TRBV3-1/TRBV3-2
abundance: .
j_gene: TRBJ1-1
d_gene: TRBD1
CDR3aa: CASSPKRDRGKAGTEAFF
CDR3nt: TGTGCCAGCAGCCCCAAAAGGGACAGGGGAAAGGCGGGCACTGAAGCTTTCTTT

v_gene: TRBV2
abundance: .
j_gene: TRBJ2-6
d_gene: .
CDR3aa: CASGLGASLILTF
CDR3nt: TGTGCCAGCGGGTTGGGAGCGTCTCTGATCCTGACTTTC

v_gene: TRBV12-3/TRBV12-4
abundance: .
j_gene: TRBJ1-1
d_gene: TRBD1
CDR3aa: CASRSTGDPEAFF
CDR3nt: TGTGCCAGCAGGTCGACAGGGGACCCTGAAGCTTTCTTT

v_gene: TRBV7-2
abundance: .
j_gene: TRBJ2-4
d_gene: TRBD1
CDR3aa: CASSLTGQGSIQYF
CDR3nt: TGTGCCAGCAGCCTTACGGGACAGGGGTCCATTCAGTACTTC

v_gene: TRBV6-5
abundance: .
j_gene: TRBJ2-1
d_gene: .
CDR3aa: CASSSNIPFPNEQFF
CDR3nt: TGTGCCAGCAGTTCTAATATCCCATTCCCTAATGAGCAGTTCTTC

v_gene: TRBV27
abundance: .
j_gene: TRBJ2-3
d_gene: TRBD1
CDR3aa: CASTLGRRQGSDTQYF
CDR3nt: TGTGCCAGCACCCTTGGGAGGAGACAGGGGTCAGATACGCAGTATTTT

v_gene: TRBV5-6
abundance: few
j_gene: TRBJ1-5
d_gene: TRBD1
CDR3aa: CASSVTGGLYQPQHF
CDR3nt: TGTGCCAGCAGTGTGACAGGGGGTTTATATCAGCCCCAGCATTTT

v_gene: TRBV18
abundance: .
j_gene: TRBJ2-7
d_gene: .
CDR3aa: CASSPGLLTYEQYF
CDR3nt: TGTGCCAGCTCACCGGGCCTCCTAACCTACGAGCAGTACTTC

v_gene: TRBV2
abundance: .
j_gene: TRBJ1-2
d_gene: .
CDR3aa: CASRGTTANYGYTF
CDR3nt: TGTGCCAGCAGAGGGACAACAGCTAACTATGGCTACACCTTC

v_gene: TRBV24-1
abundance: .
j_gene: TRBJ2-1
d_gene: .
CDR3aa: CATSDSPYNNEQFF
CDR3nt: TGTGCCACCAGTGATTCCCCTTACAACAATGAGCAGTTCTTC

v_gene: TRBV11-2
abundance: .
j_gene: TRBJ1-3
d_gene: .
CDR3aa: CAARGTFGNTIYF
CDR3nt: TGTGCCGCCCGGGGAACGTTCGGAAACACCATATATTTT

v_gene: TRBV7-3
abundance: .
j_gene: TRBJ2-1
d_gene: TRBD2
CDR3aa: CASSFGLAGAGYNEQFF
CDR3nt: TGTGCCAGCAGCTTCGGACTAGCGGGAGCCGGATACAATGAGCAGTTCTTC

v_gene: TRBV2
abundance: .
j_gene: TRBJ1-5
d_gene: TRBD1
CDR3aa: CASNTAGGAGPQHF
CDR3nt: TGTGCCAGCAATACAGCAGGGGGCGCGGGGCCCCAGCATTTT

v_gene: TRBV7-9
abundance: .
j_gene: TRBJ1-4
d_gene: .
CDR3aa: CASSSTEKLFF
CDR3nt: TGTGCCAGCAGTTCAACAGAAAAACTGTTTTTT

v_gene: TRBV7-6
abundance: .
j_gene: TRBJ1-6
d_gene: .
CDR3aa: CASSLDGGKNSPLHF
CDR3nt: TGTGCCAGCAGCTTAGATGGAGGGAAAAATTCACCCCTCCACTTT

v_gene: TRBV19
abundance: once
j_gene: TRBJ1-2
d_gene: TRBD1
CDR3aa: CASSIDGTGFSGGYTF
CDR3nt: TGTGCCAGTAGTATCGATGGGACAGGTTTCTCTGGGGGCTACACCTTC

v_gene: TRBV6-1
abundance: .
j_gene: TRBJ1-2
d_gene: .
CDR3aa: CASSEQGFAYGYTF
CDR3nt: TGTGCCAGCAGTGAACAGGGGTTCGCCTATGGCTACACCTTC

v_gene: TRBV6-1
abundance: .
j_gene: TRBJ2-1
d_gene: .
CDR3aa: CASSDRGTYNEQFF
CDR3nt: TGTGCCAGCAGTGACCGGGGGACCTACAATGAGCAGTTCTTC

v_gene: TRBV30
abundance: .
j_gene: TRBJ2-3
d_gene: .
CDR3aa: CAWSGKGGTDTQYF
CDR3nt: TGTGCCTGGAGTGGCAAGGGGGGCACAGATACGCAGTATTTT

v_gene: TRBV6-1
abundance: .
j_gene: TRBJ2-1
d_gene: .
CDR3aa: CASSEGLGGFF
CDR3nt: TGTGCCAGCAGTGAAGGACTAGGAGGGTTCTTC

v_gene: TRBV5-6
abundance: .
j_gene: TRBJ2-1
d_gene: .
CDR3aa: CASSRGGARNEQFF
CDR3nt: TGTGCCAGCAGCAGGGGGGGCGCCCGCAATGAGCAGTTCTTC

v_gene: TRBV5-5
abundance: .
j_gene: TRBJ1-2
d_gene: TRBD1
CDR3aa: CASSAAGTGGRYGYTF
CDR3nt: TGTGCCAGCAGCGCCGCCGGGACAGGGGGGAGGTATGGCTACACCTTC

v_gene: TRBV4-1
abundance: once
j_gene: TRBJ2-2
d_gene: TRBD2
CDR3aa: CASSRTTSGRTGELFF
CDR3nt: TGCGCCAGCAGCCGGACGACTAGCGGGAGAACCGGGGAGCTGTTTTTT

v_gene: TRBV7-3
abundance: .
j_gene: TRBJ2-3
d_gene: .
CDR3aa: CASSFDSQDTQYF
CDR3nt: TGTGCCAGCAGCTTTGACAGTCAAGATACGCAGTATTTT

v_gene: TRBV6-5
abundance: .
j_gene: TRBJ1-6
d_gene: TRBD1
CDR3aa: CASTEDRANSPLHF
CDR3nt: TGTGCCAGCACCGAAGACAGGGCGAATTCACCCCTCCACTTT

v_gene: TRBV5-4
abundance: .
j_gene: TRBJ2-3
d_gene: TRBD2
CDR3aa: CATSGQRGGTDTQYF
CDR3nt: TGTGCCACTTCTGGGCAGCGGGGGGGCACAGATACGCAGTATTTT

v_gene: TRBV7-9
abundance: .
j_gene: TRBJ2-7
d_gene: TRBD2
CDR3aa: CASSLPNSGLADYEQYF
CDR3nt: TGTGCCAGCAGCTTACCGAATTCGGGACTAGCAGACTACGAGCAGTACTTC